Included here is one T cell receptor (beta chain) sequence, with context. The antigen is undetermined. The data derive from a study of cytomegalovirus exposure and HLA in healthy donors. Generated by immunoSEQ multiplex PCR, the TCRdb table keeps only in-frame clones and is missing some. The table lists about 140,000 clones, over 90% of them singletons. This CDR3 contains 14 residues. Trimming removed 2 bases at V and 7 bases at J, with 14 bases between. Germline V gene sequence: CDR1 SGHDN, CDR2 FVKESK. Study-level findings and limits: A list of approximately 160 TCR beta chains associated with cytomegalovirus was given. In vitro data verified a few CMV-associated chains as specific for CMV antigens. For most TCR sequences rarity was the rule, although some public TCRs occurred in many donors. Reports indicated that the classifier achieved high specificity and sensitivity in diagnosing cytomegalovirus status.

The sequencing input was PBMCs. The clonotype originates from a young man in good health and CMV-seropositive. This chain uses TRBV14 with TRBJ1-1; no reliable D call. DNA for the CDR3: TGTGCCAGCAGCCAAATTTCAAGAAGAGGTGAAGCTTTCTTT. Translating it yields CASSQISRRGEAFF.